The 7 T cell receptor beta chains below all came from one sample that was sequenced in a study of blood T cells in healthy people across ages. Combining a sample-barcoded 5' primer with a J-beta primer mix, a second PCR ran for roughly 7 to 11 cycles. TCRdb recomputed calls from the 5' RACE reads with MiXCR, one row per CDR3 protein. The data hold approximately 810,000 distinct CDR3 sequences, with 29% observed a single time. Sequencing was performed on blood. The receptors come from a woman older than 75 in good health.

V usage is TRBV28 and J usage is TRBJ1-6; no clear D. Germline V gene lookup returns CDR1 MDHEN and CDR2 SYDVKM. With 6 bases removed from V and 14 bases from J, the gap between germline ends came to 26 bases. The CDR3 covers 16 residues. The CDR3, as DNA: TGTGCCAGCAGCCCGGCCGGTCGACCTCCTGGGTGGACCCTCCACTTT. As protein: CASSPAGRPPGWTLHF.

This clonotype was counted between two and nine times. This chain connects TRBV20-1 to TRBJ1-2; 8 bases line up with TRBD1. V lost 6 bases and J lost 5; bases outside the gene matches: 5. This CDR3 has 12 amino acids. In germline, CDR1 is DFQATT, CDR2 SNEGSKA (reference sequence). CDR3 amino acids: CSAGQGIYGYTF. The CDR3 DNA reads as TGCAGTGCAGGACAGGGAATATATGGCTACACCTTC.

This clonotype was seen ten or more times. The V gene is TRBV6-5, the J gene TRBJ2-5; D is undetermined. The CDR3 totals 12 residues. V was shortened by 4 bases and J by 5 bases, with 8 bases between the two germline ends. In germline, CDR1 is MNHEY, CDR2 SVGAGI. The CDR3 sequence is CASSSLGETQYF. The CDR3 DNA is TGTGCCAGCAGTTCCCTCGGGGAGACCCAGTACTTC.

This clonotype came up many times. DNA for the CDR3: TGTGCCAGCAGCTTGGCAGCGGGGGAGCAGTACTTC. Protein sequence: CASSLAAGEQYF. This chain connects TRBV7-2 to TRBJ2-7; 7 bases line up with TRBD2. The CDR3 is 12 amino acids. V shed 3 bases and J 7 bases; nucleotides not matched to a gene: 3. Germline CDR1 SGHTA, CDR2 FQGNSA.

Many counts were recorded for this clonotype. This rearrangement joins TRBV20-1 to TRBJ2-4; TRBD1 agrees at 11 bases. TRBJ2-7 matches the DNA end more closely, so the J call is doubtful. Germline CDR1 and CDR2: DFQATT and SNEGSKA (reference sequence). The length of the CDR3 is 14 residues. The CDR3 loop is CSAQGQGVLGEQYF. In nucleotides, the CDR3 is TGCAGTGCCCAGGGACAGGGGGTGCTTGGCGAGCAGTACTTC.

This clonotype showed up just a few times. A much larger clonotype is one base distant, so this may be a read error. The V call is TRBV20-1, the J call TRBJ2-5; TRBD2 agrees at 9 bases. With the DNA end fitting TRBJ2-1 better, the J assignment may be wrong. This CDR3 has 19 residues. Germline V lookup: CDR1 DFQATT, CDR2 SNEGSKA (reference sequence). DNA for the CDR3: TGCAGTGCTAGAGATAATCCTAGCGGGGCCAGACCGATACAAGAGACCCAGTTCTTC. Protein: CSARDNPSGARPIQETQFF.

This chain uses TRBV7-2 with TRBJ2-6; D is perhaps TRBD1 or TRBD2 (5 bases each). The CDR3 spans 16 residues. Germline CDR1 is SGHTA and CDR2 is FQGNSA. Between the trimmed V and J ends, which lost 4 bases and 0 bases, there was a span of 10 bases. DNA of the CDR3: TGTGCCAGCAGCTCTAATGGGGGCTCTGGGGCCAACGTCCTGACTTTC. The encoded protein is CASSSNGGSGANVLTF.